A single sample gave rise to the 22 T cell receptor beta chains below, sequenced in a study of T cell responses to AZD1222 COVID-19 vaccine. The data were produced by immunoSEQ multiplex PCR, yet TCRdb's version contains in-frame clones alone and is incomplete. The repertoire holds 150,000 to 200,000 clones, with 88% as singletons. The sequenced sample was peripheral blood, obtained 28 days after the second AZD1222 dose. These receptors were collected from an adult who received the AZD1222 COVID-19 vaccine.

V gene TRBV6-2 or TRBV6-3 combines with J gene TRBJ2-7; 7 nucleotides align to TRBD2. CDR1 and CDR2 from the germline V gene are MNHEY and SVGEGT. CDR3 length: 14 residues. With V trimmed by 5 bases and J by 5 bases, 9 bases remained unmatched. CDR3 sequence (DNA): TGTGCCAGCAGTCACCCCAGCGGGGTAAACGAGCAGTACTTC. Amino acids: CASSHPSGVNEQYF.

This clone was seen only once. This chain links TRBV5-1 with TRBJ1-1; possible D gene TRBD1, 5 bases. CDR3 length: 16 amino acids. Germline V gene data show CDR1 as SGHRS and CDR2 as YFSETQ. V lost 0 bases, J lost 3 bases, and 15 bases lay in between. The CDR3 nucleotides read TGCGCCAGCAGCTTGGGGGGCGCGGGGGTTGACACTGAAGCTTTCTTT. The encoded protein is CASSLGGAGVDTEAFF.

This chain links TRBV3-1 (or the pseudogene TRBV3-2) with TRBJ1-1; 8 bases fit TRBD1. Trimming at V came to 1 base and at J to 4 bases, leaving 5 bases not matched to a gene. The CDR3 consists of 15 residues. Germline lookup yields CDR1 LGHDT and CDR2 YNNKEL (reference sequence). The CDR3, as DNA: TGTGCCAGCAGCCAAGGTGACAGGGGAGGCACTGAAGCTTTCTTT. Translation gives CASSQGDRGGTEAFF.

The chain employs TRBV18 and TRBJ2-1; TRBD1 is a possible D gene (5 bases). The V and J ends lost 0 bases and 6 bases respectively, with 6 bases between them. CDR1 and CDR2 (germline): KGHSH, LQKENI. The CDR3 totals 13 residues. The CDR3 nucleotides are TGTGCCAGCTCACCACCGGACACCAATGAGCAGTTCTTC. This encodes CASSPPDTNEQFF.

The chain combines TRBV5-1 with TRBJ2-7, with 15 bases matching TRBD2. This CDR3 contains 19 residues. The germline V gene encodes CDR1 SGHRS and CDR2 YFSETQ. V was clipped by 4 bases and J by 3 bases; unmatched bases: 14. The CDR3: CASSPKRTSGGDISYEQYF. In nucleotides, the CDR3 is TGCGCCAGCAGCCCTAAACGGACTAGCGGGGGGGACATAAGCTACGAGCAGTACTTC.

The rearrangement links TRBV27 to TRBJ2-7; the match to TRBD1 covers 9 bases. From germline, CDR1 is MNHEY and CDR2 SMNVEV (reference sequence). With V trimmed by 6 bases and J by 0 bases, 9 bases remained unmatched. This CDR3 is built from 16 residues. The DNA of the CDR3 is TGTGCCAGCAGGCCCACAGGGGGCAAAAGCTCCTACGAGCAGTACTTC. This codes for CASRPTGGKSSYEQYF.

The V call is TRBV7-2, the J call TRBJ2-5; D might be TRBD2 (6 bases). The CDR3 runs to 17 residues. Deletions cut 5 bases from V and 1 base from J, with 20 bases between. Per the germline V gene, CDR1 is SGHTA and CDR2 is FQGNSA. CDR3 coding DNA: TGTGCCAGCAGCGCTCGTTTGGGGCAGGGAGGCCAAGAGACCCAGTACTTC. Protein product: CASSARLGQGGQETQYF.

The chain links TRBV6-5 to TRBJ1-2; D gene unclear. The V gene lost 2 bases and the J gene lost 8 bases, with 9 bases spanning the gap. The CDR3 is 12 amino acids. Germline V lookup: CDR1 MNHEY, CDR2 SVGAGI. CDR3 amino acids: CASSYGERGYTF. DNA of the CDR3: TGTGCCAGCAGTTACGGGGAAAGAGGCTACACCTTC.

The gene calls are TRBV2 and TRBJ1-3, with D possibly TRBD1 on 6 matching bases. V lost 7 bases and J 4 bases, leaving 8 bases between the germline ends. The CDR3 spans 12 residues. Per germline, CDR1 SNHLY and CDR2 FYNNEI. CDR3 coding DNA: TGTGCCAGCACCGGACAGGGAAACACCATATATTTT. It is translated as CASTGQGNTIYF. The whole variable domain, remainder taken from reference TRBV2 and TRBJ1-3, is EPEVTQTPSHQVTQMGQEVILRCVPISNHLYFYWYRQILGQKVEFLVSFYNNEISEKSEIFDDQFSVERPDGSNFTLKIRSTKLEDSAMYFCASTGQGNTIYFGEGSWLTVV.

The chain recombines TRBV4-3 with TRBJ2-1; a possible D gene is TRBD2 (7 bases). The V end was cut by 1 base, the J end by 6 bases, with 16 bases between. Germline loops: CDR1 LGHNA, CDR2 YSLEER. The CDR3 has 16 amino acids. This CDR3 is CASSQVGGGAINEQFF. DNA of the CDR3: TGCGCCAGCAGCCAAGTTGGAGGGGGGGCGATCAATGAGCAGTTCTTC.

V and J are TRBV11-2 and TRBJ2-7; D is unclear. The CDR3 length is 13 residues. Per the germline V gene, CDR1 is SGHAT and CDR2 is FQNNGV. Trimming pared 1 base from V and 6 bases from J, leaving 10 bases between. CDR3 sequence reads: CASSLVGRAEQYF. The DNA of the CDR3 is TGTGCCAGCAGCTTAGTTGGTAGAGCCGAGCAGTACTTC.

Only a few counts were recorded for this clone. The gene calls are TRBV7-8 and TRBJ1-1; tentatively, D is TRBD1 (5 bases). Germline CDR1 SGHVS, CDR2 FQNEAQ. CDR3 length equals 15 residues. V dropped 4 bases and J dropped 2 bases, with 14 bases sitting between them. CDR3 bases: TGTGCCAGCAGCTCACCCCGGGACGGCAACACTGAAGCTTTCTTT. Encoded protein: CASSSPRDGNTEAFF.

The CDR3 protein is CAIKGQEYNEQFF. In nucleotides, the CDR3 is TGTGCCATCAAGGGACAGGAATACAATGAGCAGTTCTTC. This chain uses TRBV10-3 with TRBJ2-1; 8 bases fit TRBD1. The germline V gene encodes CDR1 ENHRY and CDR2 SYGVKD. This CDR3 is built from 13 residues. Trimming at V came to 7 bases and at J to 4 bases, leaving 3 bases not matched to a gene.

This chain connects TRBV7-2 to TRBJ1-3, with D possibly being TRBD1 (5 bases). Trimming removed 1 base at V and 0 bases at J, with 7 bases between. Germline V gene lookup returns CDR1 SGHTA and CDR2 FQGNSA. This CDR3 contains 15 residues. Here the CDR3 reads CASSLDQGSGNTIYF. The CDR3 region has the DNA TGTGCCAGCAGCTTAGACCAGGGCTCTGGAAACACCATATATTTT. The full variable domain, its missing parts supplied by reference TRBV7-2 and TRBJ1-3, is GAGVSQSPSNKVTEKGKDVELRCDPISGHTALYWYRQSLGQGLEFLIYFQGNSAPDKSGLPSDRFSAERTGGSVSTLTIQRTQQEDSAVYLCASSLDQGSGNTIYFGEGSWLTVV.

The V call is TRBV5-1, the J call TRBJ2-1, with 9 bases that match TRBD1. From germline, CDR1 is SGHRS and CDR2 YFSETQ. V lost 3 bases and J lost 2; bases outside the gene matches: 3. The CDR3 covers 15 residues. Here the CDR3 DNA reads TGCGCCAGCAGCTCCCGGGACAGGGCCTACAATGAGCAGTTCTTC. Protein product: CASSSRDRAYNEQFF.

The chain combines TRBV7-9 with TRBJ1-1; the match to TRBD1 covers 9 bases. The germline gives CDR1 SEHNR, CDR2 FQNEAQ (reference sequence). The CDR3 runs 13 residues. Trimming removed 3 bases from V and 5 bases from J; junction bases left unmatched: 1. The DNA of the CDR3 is TGTGCCAGCAGCTTGACAGGGGGGACTGAAGCTTTCTTT. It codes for CASSLTGGTEAFF.

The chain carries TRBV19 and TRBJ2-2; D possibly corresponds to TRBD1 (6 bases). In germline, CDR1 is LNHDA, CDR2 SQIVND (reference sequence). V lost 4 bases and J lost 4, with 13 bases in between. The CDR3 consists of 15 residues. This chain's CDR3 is CASSTGQVPTGELFF. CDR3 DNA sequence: TGTGCCAGTAGTACGGGACAAGTGCCCACCGGGGAGCTGTTTTTT.

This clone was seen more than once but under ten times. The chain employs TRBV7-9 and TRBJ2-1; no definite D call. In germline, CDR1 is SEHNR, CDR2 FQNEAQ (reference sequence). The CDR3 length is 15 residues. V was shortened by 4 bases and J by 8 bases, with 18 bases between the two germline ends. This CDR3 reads CASSSHGPIRDEQFF. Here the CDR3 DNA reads TGTGCCAGCAGCTCCCACGGCCCCATAAGGGATGAGCAGTTCTTC.

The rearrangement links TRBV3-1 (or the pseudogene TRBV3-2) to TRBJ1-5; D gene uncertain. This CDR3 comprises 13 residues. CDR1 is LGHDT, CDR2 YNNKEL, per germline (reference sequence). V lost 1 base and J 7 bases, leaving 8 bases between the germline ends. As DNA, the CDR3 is TGTGCCAGCAGCCAAGTGACTGGCCAGCCCCAGCATTTT. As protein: CASSQVTGQPQHF.

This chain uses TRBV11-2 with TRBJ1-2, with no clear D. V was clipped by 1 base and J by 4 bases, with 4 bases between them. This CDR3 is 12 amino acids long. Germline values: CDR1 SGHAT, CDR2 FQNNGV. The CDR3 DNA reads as TGTGCCAGCAGCTTAGTCGGCTATGGCTACACCTTC. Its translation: CASSLVGYGYTF. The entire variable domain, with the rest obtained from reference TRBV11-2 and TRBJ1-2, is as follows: EAGVAQSPRYKIIEKRQSVAFWCNPISGHATLYWYQQILGQGPKLLIQFQNNGVVDDSQLPKDRFSAERLKGVDSTLKIQPAKLEDSAVYLCASSLVGYGYTFGSGTRLTVV.

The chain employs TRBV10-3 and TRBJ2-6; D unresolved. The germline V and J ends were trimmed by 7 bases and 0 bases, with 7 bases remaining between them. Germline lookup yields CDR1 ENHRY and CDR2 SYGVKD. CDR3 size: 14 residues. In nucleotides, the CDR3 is TGTGCCATCATGCCCGGCTCTGGGGCCAACGTCCTGACTTTC. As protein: CAIMPGSGANVLTF.

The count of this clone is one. The CDR3 sequence: CASSLVTAYEQYF. The DNA of the CDR3 is TGTGCCAGCAGCTTAGTAACAGCCTACGAGCAGTACTTC. This rearrangement joins TRBV7-9 to TRBJ2-7; no reliable D call. This CDR3 comprises 13 residues. Germline CDR1 SEHNR, CDR2 FQNEAQ (reference sequence). Trimming stripped 1 base from V and 2 bases from J, with 6 bases between.